This T cell receptor beta chain came from a study of PD-L1 blockade in urothelial cancer. Only in-frame clones appear in the TCRdb table, and some are missing; sequencing was by immunoSEQ multiplex PCR. Among tens of thousands of clones, roughly four fifths were seen once, and the ten largest hold almost 7%. The germline CDR1 and CDR2 sequences are SQVTM and ANQGSEA. V lost 6 bases and J lost 5, with 13 bases in between. This CDR3 has 12 amino acids. The time point was: pretreatment peripheral blood. Sequences were derived from PBMCs, sampled around atezolizumab (anti-PD-L1) treatment. This TCR came from a man between 60 and 75 years old with urothelial cancer. The V call is TRBV29-1, the J call TRBJ2-5; D might be TRBD2 (7 bases). CDR3 protein: CSVPGGGETQYF. In DNA form, the CDR3 reads TGCAGCGTACCGGGGGGCGGCGAGACCCAGTACTTC.